The clone carrying this TCR beta chain was counted once. In the original processing: Amplified reference gene primers provided the basis for estimating nucleated cell counts. The protocol was immunoSEQ multiplex PCR, while the TCRdb copy is restricted to in-frame clones and leaves out a portion. V and J calls and clone size follow that table, whereas D and trimming were derived from the DNA. The sample includes around 160,000 clones, around 85% seen only once; the top ten take roughly 3%. This sample was taken from a study of blood T cell repertoires in COVID-19. The overall study: Researchers got acute and convalescent COVID-19 samples from the United States, Italy and Spain. Sources were T cells, B-cell-depleted T cells, or PBMCs; the material itself was cDNA or gDNA.

The V gene lost 1 base and the J gene lost 4 bases, with 10 bases spanning the gap. Germline lookup yields CDR1 SGHVS and CDR2 FQNEAQ. The CDR3 loop spans 14 amino acids. The chain uses TRBV7-8 and TRBJ1-2; no firm D call. Sample: peripheral blood. This receptor was obtained from a woman in her thirties or forties with active or convalescent COVID-19. The CDR3 DNA is TGTGCCAGCAGCTTAGGAGGGAGCTTCTATGGCTACACCTTC. Its protein is CASSLGGSFYGYTF.